What follows is one TCR beta chain and its context. This clonotype appeared many times. Its target antigen remains unknown. No per-base quality is available; no much larger clone lies one base away. Libraries were made using PCR. Sequencing took place on an Illumina HiSeq 2500. TCR library preparation used molecular barcoding, with unique molecular identifiers applied to normalize quantification of the TCRbeta repertoire. The raw public data were reprocessed by TCRdb itself: fastp quality trimming at Q25, MiXCR clonotype calling, in-frame beta chains only. Each CDR3 protein gets just one entry, which takes the most common genes and DNA from the rows behind it. The sample yields some 260,000 distinct CDR3 sequences; roughly a quarter were counted once. The ten largest clones capture 4.5% to 5.5% of the sample. The data belong to a study of T-cell reconstitution after alpha-beta-depleted transplantation in children listed by TCRdb under 2016. About the study as a whole: T-cell immune reconstitution after TCRalphabeta/CD19-depleted allogeneic hematopoietic cell transplantation in children was quantitatively tracked in the study by means of TCR repertoire profiling. The paper's findings and limits, for the study overall: The high TCRbeta diversity at day 60 in some patients was ascribed to recipient T cells and intrathymic progenitors that had survived conditioning. Over the following months the frequencies of hyperexpanded clones went down, and after one year T-cell counts and TCRbeta diversity were mostly credited to newly produced T cells. About two months after transplant, the apparently early recovery of alphabetaT-cell counts reportedly depended on just several hundred clones that had expanded rapidly and came from non-depleted graft cells.

The treatment or condition label on this specimen signifies: allogeneic hematopoietic cell transplantation with graft depleted of TCRalphabeta T cells and CD19 B cells. TCRalphabeta/CD19-depleted allogeneic hematopoietic cell grafts were given to the transplant recipients, all of whom were children. This TCR was recovered from a female patient aged 2 to 10 who had a stem cell transplant for congenital amegakaryocytic thrombocytopenia, so the T cells may come from the graft donor. Sequenced here: PBMCs, mostly from graft donor cells, sampled 360 days after TCRalphabeta/CD19-depleted stem cell transplant.

The bases are TGTGCCAGCAGTGGTATCTACGAGCAGTACTTC. It specifies CASSGIYEQYF. The receptor chain draws on TRBV2 and TRBJ2-7, with no confident D gene call. V drops 4 bases and J drops 3 bases, leaving 4 bases in between. The CDR3 runs 11 amino acids, cysteine and phenylalanine included. The CDR3 DNA has 33 bases and is translated from base 1. Based on the germline V gene, the CDR1 and CDR2 sequences are SNHLY and FYNNEI.